Following are 3 T cell receptor beta chains from one sample sequenced in a study of T cells after yellow fever vaccination. In TCRdb, the 5' RACE reads were re-called with MiXCR into one record per CDR3 protein. The data show tens of thousands of distinct CDR3 sequences, roughly 7.4% seen once. The sample was CD8+ T cells sorted from PBMCs, taken about 5 days after the first yellow fever vaccination. These receptor sequences come from a man aged 18 to 30 who received the YFV17D yellow fever vaccine.

The table lists this clonotype with many counts. CDR3 sequence (DNA): TGTGCCAGCAGCACCGGGACTAGCGGGGAACATGGCCAGTACTTC. Translation: CASSTGTSGEHGQYF. The V gene is TRBV9, the J gene TRBJ2-5; TRBD2 aligns across 13 bases. The CDR3 loop spans 15 amino acids. Germline V gene lookup returns CDR1 SGDLS and CDR2 YYNGEE. V was clipped by 4 bases and J by 10 bases; unmatched bases: 10.

The chain couples TRBV4-1 to TRBJ2-1; 8 bases line up with TRBD1. The CDR3 extends over 16 amino acids. V was clipped by 4 bases and J by 7 bases; unmatched bases: 12. Germline V lookup: CDR1 MGHRA, CDR2 YSYEKL. CDR3 DNA sequence: TGCGCCAGCAGCCCGAGGACGGACAGGGTCATAAATGAGCAGTTCTTC. This sequence encodes CASSPRTDRVINEQFF.

This clonotype was seen at least ten times. The V and J genes are TRBV6-2 or TRBV6-3 and TRBJ2-7; D gene ambiguous. The CDR3 is 10 residues long. Germline V gene sequence: CDR1 MNHEY, CDR2 SVGEGT. V was pared by 6 bases and J by 3 bases, with 3 bases between. CDR3 protein: CASRDYEQYF. CDR3 bases: TGTGCCAGCAGAGACTACGAGCAGTACTTC.